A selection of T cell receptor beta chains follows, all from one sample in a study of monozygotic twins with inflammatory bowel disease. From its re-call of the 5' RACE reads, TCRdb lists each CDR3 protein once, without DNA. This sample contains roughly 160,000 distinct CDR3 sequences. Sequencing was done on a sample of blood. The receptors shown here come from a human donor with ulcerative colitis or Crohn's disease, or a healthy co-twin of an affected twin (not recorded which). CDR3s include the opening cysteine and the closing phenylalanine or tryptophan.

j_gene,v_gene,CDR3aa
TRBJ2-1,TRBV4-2,CASSQVAGGGSYNEQFF
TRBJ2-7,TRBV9,CASSMGVATPYEQYF
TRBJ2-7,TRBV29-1,CSVGDRGGGEQYF
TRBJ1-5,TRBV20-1,CSAYPGGPTHYQPQHF
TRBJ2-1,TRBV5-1,CASSLGTLFHEQFF
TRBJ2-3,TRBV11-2,CASSRQSTSQGDTQYF
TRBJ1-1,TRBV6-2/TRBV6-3,CASRPGQGFNEAFF
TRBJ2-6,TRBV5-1,CASTPLASGANVLTF
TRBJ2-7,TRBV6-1,CASSMGPRGGEQYF
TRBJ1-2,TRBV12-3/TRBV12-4,CASSPVDPGLYGYTF
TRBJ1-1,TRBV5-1,CASSSDRASTEAFF
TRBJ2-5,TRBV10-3,CAISTGVQETQYF
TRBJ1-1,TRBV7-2,CASSLGRWATEAFF
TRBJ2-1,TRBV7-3,CASSRRRGIYNEQFF
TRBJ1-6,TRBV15,CASHRDYNSPLHF
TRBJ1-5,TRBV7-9,CASSVGQTDQPQHF
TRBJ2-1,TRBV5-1,CASRLPGPSSYNEQFF
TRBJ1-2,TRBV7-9,CASSQGEIRGYGYTF
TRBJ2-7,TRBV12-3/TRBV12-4,CASSSATDEQYF
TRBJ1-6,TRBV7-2,CASSLGAPSSYNSPLHF
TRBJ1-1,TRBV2,CASSEFQGTEAFF
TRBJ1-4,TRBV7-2,CASSPGRETTNEKLFF
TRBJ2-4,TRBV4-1,CASSEGLAKNIQYF
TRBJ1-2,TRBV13,CASSSSTILDRRSYGYTF
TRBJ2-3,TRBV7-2,CASSRASGGADTQYF
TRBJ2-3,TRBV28,CASSTRTLSTDTQYF
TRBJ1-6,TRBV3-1,CASSQDIYNSPLHF
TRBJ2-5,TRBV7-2,CASTLRGEQETQYF
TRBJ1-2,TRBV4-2,CASSQPTGYYGYTF
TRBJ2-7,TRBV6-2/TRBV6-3,CASSYGTSGTYEQYF
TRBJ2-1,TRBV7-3,CASSLRGFSSYNEQFF
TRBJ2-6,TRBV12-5,CASGSDSGANVLTF
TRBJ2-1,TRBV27,CASSFWGGKNNEQFF
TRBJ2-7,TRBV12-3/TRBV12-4,CASSGGDRVIYEQYF
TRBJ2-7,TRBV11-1,CASSFGYYAGGPHYEQYF
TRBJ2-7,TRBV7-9,CASMPSRGEQYF
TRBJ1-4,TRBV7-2,CASSPRDRVEKLFF
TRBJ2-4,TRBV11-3,CASNLEGQIGQPVLAKNIQYF
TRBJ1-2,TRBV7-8,CASSYQGAWYGYTF
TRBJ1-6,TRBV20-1,CSAGGAGAKSPLHF
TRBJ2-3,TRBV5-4,CASSRAGSSRTDTQYF
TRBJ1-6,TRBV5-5,CASSPNPTGAMYNSPLHF
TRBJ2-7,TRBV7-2,CASSLAPGPPSYEQYF
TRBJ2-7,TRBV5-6,CASSLEPVDDEQYF
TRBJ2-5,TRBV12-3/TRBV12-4,CASSPGRKETQYF
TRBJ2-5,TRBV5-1,CASSLKWQDPDQETQYF
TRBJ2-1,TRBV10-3,CAISDPGTSGYNEQFF
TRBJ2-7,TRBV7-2,CASSPAPGTSGSRWNF
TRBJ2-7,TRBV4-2,CASSQEDREDGEQYF
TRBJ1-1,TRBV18,CASSPPSGGNTEAFF
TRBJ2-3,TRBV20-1,CSATGGTSERTDTQYF
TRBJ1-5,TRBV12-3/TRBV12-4,CASSSGTDLYSNQPQHF
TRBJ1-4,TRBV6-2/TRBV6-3,CASSYRQVPVNEKLFF
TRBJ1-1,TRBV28,CASSPLPGESAEAFF
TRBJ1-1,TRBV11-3,CASSLRPTEAFF
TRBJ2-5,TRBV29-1,CSVDRPQGAFQETQYF